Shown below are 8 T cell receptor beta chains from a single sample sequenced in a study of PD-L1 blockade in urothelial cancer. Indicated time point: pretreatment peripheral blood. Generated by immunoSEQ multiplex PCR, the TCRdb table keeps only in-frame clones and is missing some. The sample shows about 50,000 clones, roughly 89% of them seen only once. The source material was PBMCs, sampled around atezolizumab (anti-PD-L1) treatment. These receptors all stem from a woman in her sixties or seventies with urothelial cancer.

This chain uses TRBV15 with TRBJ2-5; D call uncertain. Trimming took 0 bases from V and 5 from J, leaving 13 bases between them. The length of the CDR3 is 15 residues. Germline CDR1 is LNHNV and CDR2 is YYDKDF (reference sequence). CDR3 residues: CATSRDRPTRETQYF. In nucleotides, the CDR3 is TGTGCCACCAGCAGAGATAGGCCGACGAGGGAGACCCAGTACTTC.

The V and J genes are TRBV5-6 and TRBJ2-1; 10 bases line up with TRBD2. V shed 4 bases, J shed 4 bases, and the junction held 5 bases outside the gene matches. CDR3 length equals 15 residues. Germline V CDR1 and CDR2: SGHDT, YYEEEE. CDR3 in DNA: TGTGCCAGCAGCGTCGGGACTAGCGCATACAATGAGCAGTTCTTC. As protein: CASSVGTSAYNEQFF.

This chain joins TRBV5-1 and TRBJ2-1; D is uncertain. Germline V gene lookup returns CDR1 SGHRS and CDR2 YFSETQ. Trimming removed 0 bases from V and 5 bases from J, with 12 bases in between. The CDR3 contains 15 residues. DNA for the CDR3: TGCGCCAGCAGCTTGGGTGGTAGCCCGCACAATGAGCAGTTCTTC. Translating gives CASSLGGSPHNEQFF. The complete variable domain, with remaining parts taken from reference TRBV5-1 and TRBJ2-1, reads KAGVTQTPRYLIKTRGQQVTLSCSPISGHRSVSWYQQTPGQGLQFLFEYFSETQRNKGNFPGRFSGRQFSNSRSEMNVSTLELGDSALYLCASSLGGSPHNEQFFGPGTRLTVL.

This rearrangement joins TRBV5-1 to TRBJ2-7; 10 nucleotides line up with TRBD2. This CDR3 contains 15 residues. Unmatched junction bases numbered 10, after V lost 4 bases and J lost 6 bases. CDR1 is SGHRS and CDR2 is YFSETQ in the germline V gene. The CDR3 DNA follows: TGCGCCAGCAGCACGGTCCTAGCGGGAGAGAGCGAGCAGTACTTC. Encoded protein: CASSTVLAGESEQYF.

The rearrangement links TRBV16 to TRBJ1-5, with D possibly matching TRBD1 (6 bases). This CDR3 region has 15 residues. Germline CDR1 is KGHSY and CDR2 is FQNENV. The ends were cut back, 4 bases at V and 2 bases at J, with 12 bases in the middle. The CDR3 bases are TGTGCCAGCAGCCTAGGACAGCTACGCAATCAGCCCCAGCATTTT. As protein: CASSLGQLRNQPQHF.

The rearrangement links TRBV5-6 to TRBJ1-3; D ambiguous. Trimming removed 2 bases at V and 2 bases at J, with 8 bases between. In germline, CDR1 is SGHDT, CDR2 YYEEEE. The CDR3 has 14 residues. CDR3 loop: CASSFGSAGNTIYF. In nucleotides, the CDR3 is TGTGCCAGCAGCTTCGGGTCGGCTGGAAACACCATATATTTT. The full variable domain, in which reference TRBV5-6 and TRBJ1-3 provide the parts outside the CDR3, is DAGVTQSPTHLIKTRGQQVTLRCSPKSGHDTVSWYQQALGQGPQFIFQYYEEEERQRGNFPDRFSGHQFPNYSSELNVNALLLGDSALYLCASSFGSAGNTIYFGEGSWLTVV.

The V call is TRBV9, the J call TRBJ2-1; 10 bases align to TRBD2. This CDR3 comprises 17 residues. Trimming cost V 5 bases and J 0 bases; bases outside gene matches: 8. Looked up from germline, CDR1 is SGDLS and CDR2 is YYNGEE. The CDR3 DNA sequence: TGTGCCAGCAGGGCTAGCGGGGGCCCTAGCTCCTACAATGAGCAGTTCTTC. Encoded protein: CASRASGGPSSYNEQFF.

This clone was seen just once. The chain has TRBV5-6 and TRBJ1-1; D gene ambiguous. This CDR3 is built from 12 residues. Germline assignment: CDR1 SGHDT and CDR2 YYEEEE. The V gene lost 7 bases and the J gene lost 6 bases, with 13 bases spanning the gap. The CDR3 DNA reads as TGTGCCAGCGGGCTCGGTAATGCTGAAGCTTTCTTT. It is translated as CASGLGNAEAFF. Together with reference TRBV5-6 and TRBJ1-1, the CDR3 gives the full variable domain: DAGVTQSPTHLIKTRGQQVTLRCSPKSGHDTVSWYQQALGQGPQFIFQYYEEEERQRGNFPDRFSGHQFPNYSSELNVNALLLGDSALYLCASGLGNAEAFFGQGTRLTVV.